Sequencing of this T cell receptor (beta chain) was carried out in a study of blood T cell repertoires in COVID-19 (TCRdb year 2020). Turning to the overall study: Samples covering the acute and convalescent phases of COVID-19 were provided by collaborators in the United States, Italy and Spain. HLA class I and class II types, where available, came from metadata supplied by the sample provider rather than from assay-based typing. A de-identified subject ID, COVID-19 status, age in years and sex were almost always included in the sample metadata. The dataset comprised deeply sampled blood TCRbeta repertoires from subjects exposed to, actively infected with, or recovered from COVID-19. The repertoires were released in a freely available public database meant as a resource for research on the immune response to SARS-CoV-2. Samples were obtained from the ongoing ImmuneRACE study (first 160 participants) and from about 1,300 subjects provided by 6 global collaborators. The prospective study material was composed of cDNA or gDNA derived from T cells, B-cell-depleted T cells, or PBMCs.

On this clone itself: Its antigen is still unknown. The record has no base qualities; no much larger clone is one base away.

The paper's findings and limits, for the study overall: The quantity of clinical and demographic metadata differed by source and by participant and was supplied without curation.

Whole blood was collected in K2EDTA tubes by collaborating institutions according to the institutions' own protocols. For TCRbeta analysis, collaborators shipped samples as frozen whole blood, isolated PBMCs, or DNA extracted from either of those sample types. The CDR3 numbers 13 residues from cysteine through phenylalanine. Just the 39-base CDR3 DNA is kept, in frame starting at base 1. V loses 1 base, J loses 5 bases, and the germline ends lie 8 bases apart. Looking up the germline V gene (reference sequence) yields CDR1 LNHNV and CDR2 YYDKDF. TCRbeta CDR3 regions were amplified from genomic DNA by means of the immunoSEQ Assay, a bias-controlled multiplex PCR. Turning to the authors' computational methods: Nucleated cell counts per sample were estimated from amplification of reference gene primers within the assay. To quantify the absolute abundance of each unique TCRbeta CDR3 rearrangement, sequence reads were collapsed and filtered. Productive Simpson clonality was computed per sample as the square root of Simpson's diversity index over productive rearrangements. Held by TCRdb, this immuneACCESS table contains in-frame sequences only and omits some clones. Under half of the omission traces to an unresolved V gene where checked; the cause of the rest is unknown. D and trimming come from the DNA, and the V and J calls and clone size come from that table. The sample yields some 150,000 clones; about nine tenths were counted once. In total, the top ten clones hold roughly 2.5% of the sample.

This TCR was sampled from a middle-aged man with active COVID-19. Sequencing was carried out using peripheral blood. The rearranged chain carries TRBV15 and TRBJ2-5; matching of 5 bases hints at TRBD2 as the D gene. The DNA reads as follows: TGTGCCACCAGCAGAGGAGGGTGGGAGACCCAGTACTTC. It translates to CATSRGGWETQYF.